The next 31 T cell receptor beta chains were all read from a single sample in a study of T cell responses to AZD1222 COVID-19 vaccine. Here immunoSEQ multiplex PCR was the method, and the copy in TCRdb shows in-frame clones only, minus some. This table has 60,000 to 75,000 clones, about 89% appearing once. The material was peripheral blood, obtained 28 days after the second AZD1222 dose. These receptor sequences come from an adult who received the AZD1222 COVID-19 vaccine.

The CDR3 region is CASSLQSEQFF. Here the CDR3 DNA reads TGTGCCAGCAGCCTCCAGAGTGAGCAGTTCTTC. The rearrangement links TRBV3-1 (or the pseudogene TRBV3-2) to TRBJ2-1; D not certain. Between the trimmed V and J ends, which lost 4 bases and 9 bases, there was a span of 7 bases. The CDR3 has 11 residues. Germline V gene sequence: CDR1 LGHDT, CDR2 YNNKEL (reference sequence).

CDR3 in amino acids: CASSIEAGQGGDSNQPQHF. CDR3 in DNA: TGTGCCAGTAGTATAGAGGCAGGGCAAGGAGGGGATAGCAATCAGCCCCAGCATTTT. The V gene is TRBV19, the J gene TRBJ1-5, with a weak D call TRBD1 (5 bases). Germline-derived CDR1 and CDR2 are LNHDA and SQIVND (reference sequence). The CDR3 consists of 19 residues. Trimming left V 0 bases short and J 0 bases short, with 18 bases between.

The CDR3 loop reads CASSSGGGRGYTF. CDR3 nucleotide sequence: TGTGCCAGCAGCTCGGGCGGGGGTAGAGGCTACACCTTC. This sequence joins TRBV28 and TRBJ1-2; possibly TRBD1 for D (5 bases). Germline CDR1 is MDHEN and CDR2 is SYDVKM. The CDR3 extends over 13 amino acids. The V gene lost 6 bases and the J gene lost 8 bases, with 16 bases spanning the gap.

The DNA for the CDR3 is TGTGCCAGCAGTCCCCGACAGGGGGCATGGGAGACCCAGTACTTC. Translation gives CASSPRQGAWETQYF. This chain connects TRBV6-5 to TRBJ2-5; 10 bases map to TRBD1. Germline CDR1 is MNHEY and CDR2 is SVGAGI. This CDR3 is built from 15 residues. The J segment lost 5 bases and the V segment lost 5 bases, leaving 8 bases of the junction unmatched.

V is TRBV9 and J is TRBJ2-3; 7 bases map to TRBD1. V trimming: 4 bases; J trimming: 3 bases; junction bases outside the gene matches: 8. Germline CDR1 SGDLS, CDR2 YYNGEE. The CDR3 runs to 15 residues. CDR3 sequence reads: CASSPQGDETDTQYF. The CDR3 nucleotides are TGTGCCAGCAGCCCTCAGGGGGACGAGACAGATACGCAGTATTTT.

This clone was recorded once. V usage is TRBV14 and J usage is TRBJ1-1, with D maybe TRBD1 (5 bases). V was cut by 2 bases and J by 3 bases, with 10 bases left in between. The length of the CDR3 is 14 residues. The germline V gene has CDR1 SGHDN and CDR2 FVKESK. CDR3 region: CASSQRGRDTEAFF. The CDR3 region has the DNA TGTGCCAGCAGCCAAAGGGGAAGGGACACTGAAGCTTTCTTT. Together with reference TRBV14 and TRBJ1-1, the CDR3 gives the full variable domain: EAGVTQFPSHSVIEKGQTVTLRCDPISGHDNLYWYRRVMGKEIKFLLHFVKESKQDESGMPNNRFLAERTGGTYSTLKVQPAELEDSGVYFCASSQRGRDTEAFFGQGTRLTVV.

The rearrangement links TRBV7-2 to TRBJ2-6; D call uncertain. The CDR3 runs 17 residues. The germline CDR1 and CDR2 sequences are SGHTA and FQGNSA. The V and J ends lost 3 bases and 0 bases respectively, with 12 bases between them. Here the CDR3 reads CASSFGSPGSGANVLTF. The CDR3 DNA sequence: TGTGCCAGCAGCTTTGGGTCACCGGGCTCTGGGGCCAACGTCCTGACTTTC.

In its sample, this clone was seen a few times. The genes are TRBV2 and TRBJ2-7, with TRBD1 matching over 7 bases. After removal of 11 bases from V and 4 bases from J, the junction contained 14 bases not matched to a gene. The CDR3 runs to 14 residues. Germline V gene lookup returns CDR1 SNHLY and CDR2 FYNNEI. The CDR3 DNA sequence: TGTGCCTCCGAACCGGGACAGAGTGGTTACGAGCAGTACTTC. Amino acid sequence: CASEPGQSGYEQYF.

The chain recombines TRBV5-4 with TRBJ2-2, with a tentative D call TRBD1 (6 bases). The germline V gene has CDR1 SGHNT and CDR2 YYREEE (reference sequence). The CDR3 has 17 residues. Trimming left V 4 bases short and J 0 bases short, with 16 bases between. CDR3 nucleotides: TGTGCCAGCAGCCCCTGGCCGACAGGCCCGAACACCGGGGAGCTGTTTTTT. Amino acid sequence: CASSPWPTGPNTGELFF.

This clone occurred a few times. This chain connects TRBV29-1 to TRBJ2-7; TRBD2 matches at 7 bases. The germline V gene has CDR1 SQVTM and CDR2 ANQGSEA. The CDR3 is 12 amino acids. V was pared by 1 base and J by 6 bases, with 3 bases of the junction left unmatched. The CDR3 DNA follows: TGCAGCGTTGAAGTTGGGGGGGTCGAGCAGTACTTC. Translation: CSVEVGGVEQYF.

This chain uses TRBV5-8 with TRBJ2-2; 11 bases map to TRBD2. Germline lookup yields CDR1 SGHTS and CDR2 YDEGEE. V shed 2 bases, J shed 9 bases, and the junction held 12 bases outside the gene matches. The CDR3 is made up of 17 amino acids. The CDR3: CASSFSSGRTVGRELFF. CDR3 DNA: TGTGCCAGCAGCTTTTCTAGCGGGAGGACCGTCGGTCGGGAGCTGTTTTTT. The full variable domain, rest sourced from reference TRBV5-8 and TRBJ2-2, is EAGVTQSPTHLIKTRGQQATLRCSPISGHTSVYWYQQALGLGLQFLLWYDEGEERNRGNFPPRFSGRQFPNYSSELNVNALELEDSALYLCASSFSSGRTVGRELFFGEGSRLTVL.

This chain joins TRBV9 and TRBJ2-5; 7 nucleotides match TRBD1. CDR1 is SGDLS and CDR2 is YYNGEE in the germline V gene. V dropped 4 bases and J dropped 2; count of bases not matched to a gene: 8. The CDR3 is made up of 15 amino acids. In DNA form, the CDR3 reads TGTGCCAGCAGCTTCCTGGGACAGACGCAAGAGACCCAGTACTTC. This encodes CASSFLGQTQETQYF.

The chain links TRBV7-6 to TRBJ2-3; 11 positions agree with TRBD1. CDR3 length: 16 amino acids. The germline V gene encodes CDR1 SGHVS and CDR2 FNYEAQ. After removal of 3 bases from V and 5 bases from J, the junction contained 7 bases not matched to a gene. The CDR3 sequence: CASSFSGTGGGDTQYF. For the CDR3, the DNA is TGTGCCAGCAGCTTTTCCGGGACAGGGGGGGGAGATACGCAGTATTTT.

The gene calls are TRBV28 and TRBJ1-2; 8 bases fit TRBD1. The CDR3 is 14 amino acids. The V segment lost 6 bases and the J segment 1 base; nucleotides outside the gene matches: 4. Germline CDR1 is MDHEN and CDR2 is SYDVKM. The CDR3 DNA follows: TGTGCCAGCAGGACAGGGGCTAATAACTATGGCTACACCTTC. As protein: CASRTGANNYGYTF.

The chain recombines TRBV30 with TRBJ1-1; D unresolved. V was clipped by 0 bases and J by 1 base, with 12 bases between them. CDR3 length equals 15 residues. In germline, CDR1 is GTSNPN, CDR2 SVGIG (reference sequence). Here the CDR3 reads CAWSVKTAGNTEAFF. DNA for the CDR3: TGTGCCTGGAGTGTAAAGACGGCAGGGAACACTGAAGCTTTCTTT.

V gene TRBV19 combines with J gene TRBJ1-2; 9 nucleotides match TRBD1. V lost 6 bases and J lost 6; bases outside the gene matches: 11. Germline lookup yields CDR1 LNHDA and CDR2 SQIVND (reference sequence). The CDR3 totals 15 residues. CDR3 region: CASSGTGFDRDGYTF. The CDR3 nucleotides are TGTGCCAGTAGCGGGACAGGGTTCGATCGGGATGGCTACACCTTC.

CDR3 region: CASSPDGQGGTDTQYF. The CDR3 coding sequence is TGCGCCAGCAGCCCCGATGGACAGGGGGGCACAGATACGCAGTATTTT. The chain is built from TRBV5-1 and TRBJ2-3; TRBD1 aligns across 10 bases. CDR3 length equals 16 residues. CDR1 is SGHRS and CDR2 is YFSETQ in the germline V gene. Losses at the gene ends were 4 bases for V and 1 base for J; bases not matched to a gene: 6.

The chain recombines TRBV9 with TRBJ2-3, with 9 bases lining up with TRBD2. The ends lost 4 bases at V and 0 bases at J; junction bases unmatched: 9. Germline V gene sequence: CDR1 SGDLS, CDR2 YYNGEE. CDR3 length equals 17 residues. The CDR3 DNA reads TGTGCCAGCAGCAAGGTTTCTAGCGGGACTAGCACAGATACGCAGTATTTT. Its translation: CASSKVSSGTSTDTQYF.

V and J are TRBV5-8 and TRBJ2-6, with D perhaps matching TRBD2 (6 bases). Germline-derived CDR1 and CDR2 are SGHTS and YDEGEE. Trimming stripped 2 bases from V and 1 base from J, with 7 bases between. The CDR3 totals 15 residues. The DNA of the CDR3 is TGTGCCAGCAGCTTCGGGGGATCTGGGGCCAACGTCCTGACTTTC. Translating gives CASSFGGSGANVLTF. The whole variable domain, filled in from reference TRBV5-8 and TRBJ2-6, reads EAGVTQSPTHLIKTRGQQATLRCSPISGHTSVYWYQQALGLGLQFLLWYDEGEERNRGNFPPRFSGRQFPNYSSELNVNALELEDSALYLCASSFGGSGANVLTFGAGSRLTVL.

This rearrangement joins TRBV5-1 to TRBJ1-4; D ambiguous. Germline CDR1 is SGHRS and CDR2 is YFSETQ. CDR3 length equals 14 residues. Between the trimmed V and J ends, which lost 4 bases and 6 bases, there was a span of 13 bases. This CDR3 is CASSGRGQDEKLFF. The CDR3 DNA sequence: TGCGCCAGCAGCGGTAGAGGGCAGGATGAAAAACTGTTTTTT.

The chain uses TRBV9 and TRBJ2-1; TRBD2 might be the D (5 bases). The V end lost 4 bases, the J end lost 6 bases, and 14 bases lay between the germline ends. The CDR3 length is 14 residues. Germline V gives CDR1 SGDLS, CDR2 YYNGEE. The CDR3 protein is CASSPTRIRNEQFF. The CDR3 region has the DNA TGTGCCAGCAGCCCTACTAGAATTCGCAATGAGCAGTTCTTC.

This sequence joins TRBV2 and TRBJ2-1, with D uncertain. The V and J ends lost 8 bases and 5 bases respectively, with 4 bases between them. The CDR3 loop spans 10 amino acids. CDR1 is SNHLY, CDR2 FYNNEI, per germline. Here the CDR3 reads CASGDNEQFF. The CDR3 region has the DNA TGTGCCAGCGGGGACAATGAGCAGTTCTTC.

The V call is TRBV7-2, the J call TRBJ2-1; D perhaps matches TRBD2 (5 bases). From germline, CDR1 is SGHTA and CDR2 FQGNSA. Trimming took 0 bases from V and 1 from J, leaving 7 bases between them. CDR3 length equals 15 residues. CDR3 in DNA: TGTGCCAGCAGCTTAGCCGGGAATTCCTACAATGAGCAGTTCTTC. Protein sequence: CASSLAGNSYNEQFF.

The J gene is TRBJ2-7, the V gene TRBV27, with TRBD2 matching 13 bases. Germline V gene data show CDR1 as MNHEY and CDR2 as SMNVEV (reference sequence). This CDR3 has 15 amino acids. Trimming took 4 bases from V and 9 from J; bases not matched to a gene: 9. This chain's CDR3 is CASSYSGTSGIRQYF. CDR3 in DNA: TGTGCCAGCAGTTACTCTGGGACTAGCGGGATACGGCAGTACTTC.

V is TRBV29-1 and J is TRBJ2-1, with a weak D call TRBD2 (7 bases). The germline V gene has CDR1 SQVTM and CDR2 ANQGSEA. The germline V and J ends were trimmed by 6 bases and 2 bases, with 11 bases remaining between them. The CDR3 contains 13 residues. CDR3 loop: CSVGGRAYNEQFF. The CDR3 DNA reads as TGCAGCGTGGGGGGGCGGGCCTACAATGAGCAGTTCTTC.

CDR3 in amino acids: CAISATGQGGLAGRYEQYF. CDR3 nucleotides: TGTGCCATCAGTGCTACGGGACAGGGGGGACTAGCGGGAAGATACGAGCAGTACTTC. The gene calls are TRBV10-3 and TRBJ2-7, with 13 bases fitting TRBD2. The CDR3 length is 19 residues. Germline trimming cut 4 bases from V and 4 bases from J; bases unmatched to any gene: 16. Germline V gene lookup returns CDR1 ENHRY and CDR2 SYGVKD.

The chain couples TRBV28 to TRBJ1-2, with TRBD1 matching 8 bases. The J segment lost 8 bases and the V segment lost 5 bases, leaving 10 bases of the junction unmatched. This CDR3 contains 14 residues. The V gene's germline CDR1 is MDHEN and CDR2 SYDVKM. CDR3 in amino acids: CASSPPDRGWGYTF. Written as DNA, the CDR3 is TGTGCCAGCAGTCCGCCCGACAGGGGTTGGGGCTACACCTTC.

This sequence joins TRBV5-1 and TRBJ2-7; weak D call: TRBD2 (6 bases). Trimming took 4 bases from V and 0 from J, leaving 11 bases between them. The CDR3 covers 14 residues. The germline gives CDR1 SGHRS, CDR2 YFSETQ. This chain's CDR3 is CASSPGDRSYEQYF. CDR3 DNA sequence: TGCGCCAGCAGCCCGGGGGACCGCTCCTACGAGCAGTACTTC.

V and J are TRBV6-1 and TRBJ2-3; D perhaps matches TRBD2 (6 bases). This CDR3 is built from 16 residues. Looked up from germline, CDR1 is MNHNS and CDR2 is SASEGT. Trimming took 0 bases from V and 7 from J, leaving 17 bases between them. The CDR3 DNA sequence: TGTGCCAGCAGTGAAGCGGGGTGGGAGGCGCCACATACGCAGTATTTT. Encoded protein: CASSEAGWEAPHTQYF.

This clone was seen just once. V is TRBV18 and J is TRBJ1-2, with 12 bases aligning to TRBD1. The CDR3 sequence is 15 residues long. CDR1 and CDR2 from the germline V gene are KGHSH and LQKENI. V dropped 5 bases and J dropped 4; count of bases not matched to a gene: 5. CDR3 loop: CASSRDRGPGYGYTF. CDR3 sequence (DNA): TGTGCCAGCTCAAGGGACAGGGGGCCCGGCTATGGCTACACCTTC.

This chain uses TRBV10-2 with TRBJ1-2; D is unresolved. V lost 0 bases and J 0 bases, leaving 8 bases between the germline ends. The CDR3 is made up of 15 amino acids. Germline CDR1 is WSHSY and CDR2 is SAAADI. CDR3 loop: CASSESVTPNYGYTF. Here the CDR3 DNA reads TGCGCCAGCAGTGAGTCGGTCACTCCTAACTATGGCTACACCTTC.